One sample yielded the 21 T cell receptor beta chains listed below, sequenced in a study of beta chain features in type 1 diabetes. Expressed TCRB transcripts got sequenced, as all isolated RNA was reverse transcribed. Some clones are missing from TCRdb's copy, which holds only in-frame ones; the method was immunoSEQ multiplex PCR. Of around 710,000 clones listed, roughly 12% are singletons. These receptors have no known antigen. Study outcomes and limitations: Across all four CD4+ subsets, people with type 1 diabetes showed modestly shorter TCRB CDR3s.

The sequenced material came from naive CD4+ T cells from blood. The receptors here all came from a man aged 25 to 45 with type 1 diabetes.

CDR3 residues: CASFLNRGYGYTF. Here the CDR3 DNA reads TGTGCCAGCTTCTTAAACAGGGGCTATGGCTACACCTTC. The chain couples TRBV5-6 to TRBJ1-2, with 7 bases matching TRBD1. Germline trimming cut 7 bases from V and 4 bases from J; bases unmatched to any gene: 7. Germline CDR1 is SGHDT and CDR2 is YYEEEE. The length of the CDR3 is 13 residues.

This clone turned up a few times. The V gene is TRBV30, the J gene TRBJ2-4, with a weak D call TRBD1 (7 bases). This CDR3 comprises 13 residues. Germline lookup yields CDR1 GTSNPN and CDR2 SVGIG (reference sequence). The germline V and J ends were trimmed by 1 base and 7 bases, with 11 bases remaining between them. Here the CDR3 reads CAWSGAGGNIQYF. CDR3 bases: TGTGCCTGGAGTGGTGCAGGGGGGAACATTCAGTACTTC.

The chain links TRBV19 to TRBJ2-5; D possibly corresponds to TRBD2 (6 bases). The CDR3 length is 14 residues. Trimming left V 6 bases short and J 5 bases short, with 16 bases between. The germline gives CDR1 LNHDA, CDR2 SQIVND (reference sequence). The CDR3 loop reads CASSAPGAVETQYF. The CDR3 DNA is TGTGCCAGTAGCGCACCGGGAGCGGTGGAGACCCAGTACTTC.

The chain joins TRBV30 to TRBJ2-7; D gene unclear. The CDR3 sequence is 14 residues long. Germline values: CDR1 GTSNPN, CDR2 SVGIG (reference sequence). V was trimmed by 1 base and J by 5 bases, leaving 15 bases between them. The CDR3 loop reads CAWSEDSTGHEQYF. For the CDR3, the DNA is TGTGCCTGGAGTGAGGATTCCACGGGCCACGAGCAGTACTTC.

This clone showed up just a few times. The chain links TRBV7-9 to TRBJ2-7; possibly TRBD1 or TRBD2 for D (5 bases each). The germline gives CDR1 SEHNR, CDR2 FQNEAQ (reference sequence). CDR3 length: 15 residues. Between the trimmed V and J ends, which lost 4 bases and 3 bases, there was a span of 16 bases. DNA for the CDR3: TGTGCCAGCAGCTACCGTGCCGGGACGAACTACGAGCAGTACTTC. Translation gives CASSYRAGTNYEQYF.

CDR3 in amino acids: CASSQTSGGAQNEQFF. The CDR3, as DNA: TGTGCCAGCAGCCAGACTAGCGGGGGGGCACAAAATGAGCAGTTCTTC. V usage is TRBV14 and J usage is TRBJ2-1, with 14 bases lining up with TRBD2. The V gene end was trimmed by 3 bases and the J gene end by 7 bases; junction bases not matched to a gene: 5. In germline, CDR1 is SGHDN, CDR2 FVKESK. The CDR3 is 16 amino acids.

V usage is TRBV7-9 and J usage is TRBJ2-7; the D gene is possibly TRBD1 (5 bases). Germline values: CDR1 SEHNR, CDR2 FQNEAQ (reference sequence). This CDR3 contains 15 residues. V gave up 4 bases and J gave up 3 bases, with 16 bases separating them. The CDR3 is CASSSGYSRGYEQYF. The CDR3 region has the DNA TGTGCCAGCAGCTCCGGTTATTCAAGGGGCTACGAGCAGTACTTC.

With respect to this clone: This clone may be a read error of a much larger clone one base away. This rearrangement joins TRBV5-5 to TRBJ2-7; D ambiguous. This CDR3 has 11 amino acids. V shed 3 bases and J shed 0 bases, with 1 base lying between them. Germline V gene data show CDR1 as SGHKS and CDR2 as YYEKEE (reference sequence). The CDR3 DNA reads TGTGCCAGCAGCTACTCCTACGAGCAGTACTTC. It encodes CASSYSYEQYF.

J is TRBJ2-7 and V is TRBV4-1; no definite D call. Germline V lookup: CDR1 MGHRA, CDR2 YSYEKL. The CDR3 length is 16 residues. Trimming cost V 0 bases and J 0 bases, with 12 bases left between them. The CDR3 DNA sequence: TGCGCCAGCAGCCAAGATCGGCAGACGAGCTCCTACGAGCAGTACTTC. This gives the protein CASSQDRQTSSYEQYF.

This chain joins TRBV5-1 and TRBJ1-1; the D is unclear. There are 13 residues in the CDR3. Germline V gives CDR1 SGHRS, CDR2 YFSETQ. The V and J ends lost 4 bases and 4 bases respectively, with 11 bases between them. CDR3 residues: CASSLEGSTEAFF. The CDR3 DNA sequence: TGCGCCAGCAGCCTCGAAGGTAGCACTGAAGCTTTCTTT.

This clone was counted only a few times. The rearrangement links TRBV25-1 to TRBJ1-6; TRBD1 aligns across 7 bases. The ends lost 2 bases at V and 8 bases at J; junction bases unmatched: 6. In germline, CDR1 is MGHDK, CDR2 SYGVNS. The CDR3 extends over 15 amino acids. The CDR3 here is CASSERGRGDSPLHF. CDR3 nucleotide sequence: TGTGCCAGCAGTGAAAGGGGGCGCGGAGATTCACCCCTCCACTTT.

V and J are TRBV19 and TRBJ1-1; TRBD1 matches 7 bases. The ends lost 5 bases at V and 7 bases at J; junction bases unmatched: 1. The CDR3 extends over 11 amino acids. Germline V lookup: CDR1 LNHDA, CDR2 SQIVND (reference sequence). CDR3 residues: CASSWTGEAFF. CDR3 in DNA: TGTGCCAGTAGTTGGACAGGTGAAGCTTTCTTT.

The chain is built from TRBV6-5 and TRBJ2-3; D possibly corresponds to TRBD2 (6 bases). Germline CDR1 is MNHEY and CDR2 is SVGAGI. The CDR3 has 15 residues. The germline V and J ends were trimmed by 6 bases and 1 base, with 14 bases remaining between them. CDR3 in amino acids: CASSPGTSRTDTQYF. Written as DNA, the CDR3 is TGTGCCAGCAGCCCCGGGACTTCCCGCACAGATACGCAGTATTTT.

This clone was counted only a few times. The V gene is TRBV25-1, the J gene TRBJ1-2; no clear D gene. The CDR3 consists of 12 residues. V lost 8 bases, J lost 2 bases, and 9 bases lay in between. The V gene's germline CDR1 is MGHDK and CDR2 SYGVNS. The CDR3, as DNA: TGTGCCAGCCTCGGCATGAACTATGGCTACACCTTC. It specifies CASLGMNYGYTF.

The chain is built from TRBV18 and TRBJ1-1; weak D call: TRBD1 (5 bases). Trimming removed 1 base at V and 1 base at J, with 7 bases between. Germline lookup yields CDR1 KGHSH and CDR2 LQKENI. CDR3 length: 14 residues. This CDR3 reads CASSPRGENTEAFF. In DNA form, the CDR3 reads TGTGCCAGCTCACCACGAGGGGAGAACACTGAAGCTTTCTTT.

This clone showed up just a few times. This chain links TRBV19 with TRBJ1-1; no clear D. Germline-derived CDR1 and CDR2 are LNHDA and SQIVND (reference sequence). The V gene lost 6 bases and the J gene lost 1 base, with 9 bases spanning the gap. This CDR3 has 13 amino acids. CDR3 sequence reads: CASRHQTNTEAFF. The CDR3 DNA follows: TGTGCCAGTAGACACCAGACGAACACTGAAGCTTTCTTT.

This clone appeared a few times. The chain is built from TRBV6-5 and TRBJ2-7; no reliable D call. Trimming stripped 0 bases from V and 4 bases from J, with 7 bases between. This CDR3 region has 13 residues. Germline CDR1 MNHEY, CDR2 SVGAGI. The CDR3 sequence: CASSYSVGYEQYF. The CDR3, as DNA: TGTGCCAGCAGTTACTCGGTCGGGTACGAGCAGTACTTC.

This clone was observed a handful of times. The chain combines TRBV7-2 with TRBJ1-2, with D perhaps TRBD1 (5 bases). Germline V gene sequence: CDR1 SGHTA, CDR2 FQGNSA. This CDR3 is 14 amino acids long. V gave up 2 bases and J gave up 4 bases, with 11 bases separating them. DNA of the CDR3: TGTGCCAGCAGCTTACATCAGGGTCCCTATGGCTACACCTTC. Its translation: CASSLHQGPYGYTF.

This chain joins TRBV2 and TRBJ2-3, with 7 bases matching TRBD1. CDR1 SNHLY and CDR2 FYNNEI come from the germline V gene. The CDR3 has 13 amino acids. With 5 bases clipped from V and 6 bases from J, the junction kept 5 bases outside the gene matches. The CDR3 bases are TGTGCCAGCAGTCCAAACAGGGGTGATACGCAGTATTTT. Its translation is CASSPNRGDTQYF. The full variable domain, completed using reference TRBV2 and TRBJ2-3, is EPEVTQTPSHQVTQMGQEVILRCVPISNHLYFYWYRQILGQKVEFLVSFYNNEISEKSEIFDDQFSVERPDGSNFTLKIRSTKLEDSAMYFCASSPNRGDTQYFGPGTRLTVL.

This clone was detected only a few times. The chain recombines TRBV9 with TRBJ2-3; D remains unclear. This CDR3 is 16 amino acids long. CDR1 and CDR2 from the germline V gene are SGDLS and YYNGEE. V was shortened by 6 bases and J by 0 bases, with 17 bases between the two germline ends. The DNA of the CDR3 is TGTGCCAGCACTAGTGGAAGGACCCGAAGCACAGATACGCAGTATTTT. The encoded protein is CASTSGRTRSTDTQYF. Using reference TRBV9 and TRBJ2-3 for the parts outside the CDR3, the full variable domain is DSGVTQTPKHLITATGQRVTLRCSPRSGDLSVYWYQQSLDQGLQFLIQYYNGEERAKGNILERFSAQQFPDLHSELNLSSLELGDSALYFCASTSGRTRSTDTQYFGPGTRLTVL.

This clone was seen a few times. The rearrangement joins TRBV9 to TRBJ2-2; D is possibly TRBD1 or TRBD2 (5 bases each). Trimming took 2 bases from V and 7 from J, leaving 21 bases between them. The germline V gene has CDR1 SGDLS and CDR2 YYNGEE. The CDR3 is made up of 17 amino acids. CDR3 nucleotide sequence: TGTGCCAGCAGCGTTCATCTCGGGACCAGGCGAGTCGGGGAGCTGTTTTTT. It codes for CASSVHLGTRRVGELFF.